Listed below are T cell receptor beta chains from one sample, sequenced in a study of blood T cell repertoires in COVID-19. Data came from immunoSEQ multiplex PCR; TCRdb stores just in-frame clones and leaves some out. The top ten hold under 4.5% of the sample, which has 200,000 to 250,000 clones, roughly 88% seen once. Sequencing was carried out using PBMCs or T cells enriched from blood (not recorded which). These receptor sequences come from a woman aged 25 to 39 who had been exposed to COVID-19. The CDR3 runs from the conserved cysteine through the conserved F or W. D genes are given only for firm matches.

len: 11; j_gene: TRBJ1-2; d_gene: .; v_gene: TRBV3-1/TRBV3-2; CDR3aa: CASSQVSGYTF
len: 13; j_gene: TRBJ2-5; d_gene: .; v_gene: TRBV7-9; CDR3aa: CASSLSGQETQYF
len: 16; j_gene: TRBJ2-3; d_gene: TRBD2; v_gene: TRBV18; CDR3aa: CASSSSGLAGEDTQYF
len: 12; j_gene: TRBJ2-1; d_gene: .; v_gene: TRBV6-5; CDR3aa: CASSQINNEQFF
len: 13; j_gene: TRBJ1-2; d_gene: TRBD1; v_gene: TRBV27; CDR3aa: CASMSGTAYGYTF
len: 13; j_gene: TRBJ1-3; d_gene: .; v_gene: TRBV19; CDR3aa: CASTVSPGNTIYF
len: 16; j_gene: TRBJ1-1; d_gene: TRBD1; v_gene: TRBV28; CDR3aa: CASSRPDRVMNTEAFF
len: 15; j_gene: TRBJ2-1; d_gene: TRBD2; v_gene: TRBV9; CDR3aa: CASSVLGGRAYEQFF
len: 15; j_gene: TRBJ2-1; d_gene: TRBD2; v_gene: TRBV13; CDR3aa: CASSGSGRAVYEQFF
len: 16; j_gene: TRBJ2-3; d_gene: TRBD1; v_gene: TRBV5-6; CDR3aa: CASSPRTGFMTDTQYF
len: 13; j_gene: TRBJ1-2; d_gene: .; v_gene: TRBV2; CDR3aa: CASLADLNYGYTF
len: 14; j_gene: TRBJ2-2; d_gene: .; v_gene: TRBV10-3; CDR3aa: CAISESPLSGELFF
len: 14; j_gene: TRBJ2-4; d_gene: .; v_gene: TRBV4-1; CDR3aa: CASTNAGVDNIQYF
len: 15; j_gene: TRBJ1-1; d_gene: TRBD1; v_gene: TRBV4-1; CDR3aa: CASSQEVSGGFEAFF
len: 16; j_gene: TRBJ1-2; d_gene: .; v_gene: TRBV21-1; CDR3aa: CASSKCSKDRLRGYTF
len: 16; j_gene: TRBJ2-3; d_gene: TRBD2; v_gene: TRBV5-4; CDR3aa: CASSPGLAGFTDTQYF
len: 17; j_gene: TRBJ1-2; d_gene: TRBD1; v_gene: TRBV2; CDR3aa: CASSEVRGLSKNYGYTF
len: 13; j_gene: TRBJ2-7; d_gene: .; v_gene: TRBV18; CDR3aa: CASSTGSSYEQYF